Below, 30 T cell receptor beta chains from the same sample are listed, as sequenced in a study of blood T cell repertoires in COVID-19. The repertoire was sequenced with immunoSEQ multiplex PCR; TCRdb's copy has only in-frame clones and lacks some. The sample includes tens of thousands of clones, roughly 90% of them seen just once. What was sequenced was peripheral blood. The receptor source for this set is a man in his forties or fifties with active COVID-19.

The chain combines TRBV4-3 with TRBJ2-3, with 9 positions matching TRBD2. The J segment lost 2 bases and the V segment lost 1 base, leaving 7 bases of the junction unmatched. The germline V gene has CDR1 LGHNA and CDR2 YSLEER. CDR3 size: 17 residues. The DNA for the CDR3 is TGCGCCAGCAGCCAAGGTTCTAGCGGGGCGCCCACAGATACGCAGTATTTT. Protein sequence: CASSQGSSGAPTDTQYF.

Worth noting for this clone: Mismatch with germline at one junction end may stem from a read error. The rearrangement joins TRBV6-1 to TRBJ2-3, with TRBD2 identical over 12 bases. The CDR3 runs 16 residues. Germline loops: CDR1 MNHNS, CDR2 SASEGT. CDR3 residues: CASSELAGGGDLPATF. The CDR3 nucleotides read TGTGCCAGCAGCGAACTAGCGGGGGGCGGGGACTTACCTGCAACCTTT.

V is TRBV5-1 and J is TRBJ2-6; 7 nucleotides match TRBD1. CDR3 length equals 17 residues. Germline V CDR1 and CDR2: SGHRS, YFSETQ. V gave up 2 bases and J gave up 0 bases; unmatched junction bases: 5. CDR3 bases: TGCGCCAGCAGCTTCAGCGAGGGGGCCTCTGGGGCCAACGTCCTGACTTTC. This translates into CASSFSEGASGANVLTF.

The J gene is TRBJ1-1, the V gene TRBV19, with 7 bases identical to TRBD1. The germline V gene encodes CDR1 LNHDA and CDR2 SQIVND (reference sequence). V trimming: 5 bases; J trimming: 1 base; junction bases outside the gene matches: 13. The CDR3 is made up of 17 amino acids. In nucleotides, the CDR3 is TGTGCCAGTAGTGCCCGGACAGGACGGGGTTCGAACACTGAAGCTTTCTTT. It encodes CASSARTGRGSNTEAFF.

The chain links TRBV28 to TRBJ1-4; D unclear. V was cut by 1 base and J by 8 bases, with 14 bases left in between. The CDR3 is made up of 15 amino acids. Germline assignment: CDR1 MDHEN and CDR2 SYDVKM. CDR3 sequence: CASSLYAGPEEKLFF. DNA of the CDR3: TGTGCCAGCAGTTTATATGCAGGCCCGGAAGAAAAACTGTTTTTT.

The rearrangement uses TRBV12-3 or TRBV12-4 and TRBJ2-5; D is undetermined. The V end was cut by 3 bases, the J end by 5 bases, with 7 bases between. This CDR3 contains 12 residues. CDR3 coding DNA: TGTGCCAGCAGTTTCGTTCTGGAGACCCAGTACTTC. This gives the protein CASSFVLETQYF.

CDR3 amino acids: CASSPGRTADLGRYEQYF. CDR3 coding DNA: TGTGCCAGCAGCCCGGGTCGGACAGCCGATTTGGGTCGCTACGAGCAGTACTTC. The chain couples TRBV7-2 to TRBJ2-7; possible D gene TRBD1, 6 bases. Per the germline V gene, CDR1 is SGHTA and CDR2 is FQGNSA. Trimming took 5 bases from V and 3 from J, leaving 26 bases between them. CDR3 size: 18 residues.

The CDR3 sequence: CASSAGSGSPLHF. As DNA, the CDR3 is TGTGCCAGCAGTGCAGGGTCCGGGTCACCCCTCCACTTT. The chain employs TRBV12-3 or TRBV12-4 and TRBJ1-6; D is perhaps TRBD1 (5 bases). CDR3 size: 13 residues. Trimming cost V 5 bases and J 10 bases, with 12 bases left between them.

The chain uses TRBV15 and TRBJ1-2; tentatively, D is TRBD1 (5 bases). From germline, CDR1 is LNHNV and CDR2 YYDKDF (reference sequence). This CDR3 comprises 12 residues. V lost 4 bases, J lost 8 bases, and 11 bases lay in between. CDR3 residues: CATSIRVGGYTF. CDR3 bases: TGTGCCACCAGCATCAGGGTTGGAGGCTACACCTTC.

This clone came up once. The genes are TRBV7-2 and TRBJ2-2; the D gene is possibly TRBD2 (5 bases). Trimming left V 5 bases short and J 3 bases short, with 10 bases between. The CDR3 runs 14 residues. Germline-derived CDR1 and CDR2 are SGHTA and FQGNSA. The CDR3 DNA follows: TGTGCCAGCAGCCCGTCGGGGTACACCGGGGAGCTGTTTTTT. Amino acids: CASSPSGYTGELFF.

The chain combines TRBV19 with TRBJ2-2; possible D gene TRBD2, 6 bases. Germline loops: CDR1 LNHDA, CDR2 SQIVND (reference sequence). V was shortened by 5 bases and J by 7 bases, with 23 bases between the two germline ends. CDR3 size: 17 residues. The CDR3 here is CASSRERGSWRDGELFF. In nucleotides, the CDR3 is TGTGCCAGTAGTCGTGAAAGGGGATCCTGGCGGGACGGGGAGCTGTTTTTT.

Points on this clone: A junction boundary mismatches the germline segment, possibly from a read error. Here the CDR3 DNA reads TGTGCCCGCAGCGTGAGGGGGGGCAACACCGGGGAGCTGTTTTTT. It encodes CARSVRGGNTGELFF. The rearrangement joins TRBV9 to TRBJ2-2; D may be TRBD2 (7 bases). CDR3 length: 15 residues. Germline V lookup: CDR1 SGDLS, CDR2 YYNGEE. Supplemented by reference TRBV9 and TRBJ2-2, the full variable domain reads DSGVTQTPKHLITATGQRVTLRCSPRSGDLSVYWYQQSLDQGLQFLIQYYNGEERAKGNILERFSAQQFPDLHSELNLSSLELGDSALYFCARSVRGGNTGELFFGEGSRLTVL.

The chain employs TRBV7-9 and TRBJ2-1; 16 nucleotides agree with TRBD2. The CDR3 totals 18 residues. J was trimmed by 2 bases and V by 4 bases; bases with no gene match: 5. Germline V lookup: CDR1 SEHNR, CDR2 FQNEAQ (reference sequence). The CDR3 DNA sequence: TGTGCCAGCAGCTCGAAGGGACTAGCGGGAGGGCCCTACAATGAGCAGTTCTTC. Its protein is CASSSKGLAGGPYNEQFF.

In its sample, this clone was seen once. The V and J genes are TRBV4-1 and TRBJ2-3; tentative D call: TRBD2 (5 bases). Germline V gene sequence: CDR1 MGHRA, CDR2 YSYEKL. This CDR3 spans 15 amino acids. V lost 3 bases to trimming and J lost 0 bases, with 10 bases between them. The CDR3 nucleotides are TGCGCCAGCAGCCAGGACTCCCCTAGCACAGATACGCAGTATTTT. This encodes CASSQDSPSTDTQYF.

The V call is TRBV30, the J call TRBJ2-5, with a tentative D call TRBD1 (6 bases). The germline V and J ends were trimmed by 4 bases and 5 bases, with 14 bases remaining between them. The CDR3 loop spans 13 amino acids. Per the germline V gene, CDR1 is GTSNPN and CDR2 is SVGIG (reference sequence). CDR3: CAWMQGRGETQYF. The DNA for the CDR3 is TGTGCCTGGATGCAGGGGCGCGGGGAGACCCAGTACTTC.

V is TRBV14 and J is TRBJ1-1, with D maybe TRBD1 (6 bases). Germline V gene data show CDR1 as SGHDN and CDR2 as FVKESK. CDR3 size: 14 residues. V dropped 1 base and J dropped 5 bases, with 11 bases sitting between them. CDR3 region: CASSQGRGWTEAFF. CDR3 nucleotides: TGTGCCAGCAGCCAAGGTAGGGGGTGGACTGAAGCTTTCTTT.

The sample holds a few counts of this clone. The J gene is TRBJ1-5, the V gene TRBV7-9; D is unresolved. The CDR3 is 14 amino acids. The V gene lost 6 bases and the J gene lost 3 bases, with 12 bases spanning the gap. Germline V lookup: CDR1 SEHNR, CDR2 FQNEAQ (reference sequence). CDR3 in amino acids: CASSNGYINQPQHF. The CDR3 DNA sequence: TGTGCCAGCAGTAACGGTTATATCAATCAGCCCCAGCATTTT.

This chain connects TRBV14 to TRBJ2-5, with TRBD2 matching over 10 bases. CDR3 length: 19 residues. V lost 4 bases and J lost 4; bases outside the gene matches: 18. CDR1 and CDR2 from the germline V gene are SGHDN and FVKESK. CDR3 nucleotide sequence: TGTGCCAGCAGCCTCGGCCTAGCGGGAGTTACAAGAGGTCGAGAGACCCAGTACTTC. Its translation: CASSLGLAGVTRGRETQYF. Combining the CDR3 with reference TRBV14 and TRBJ2-5 gives the whole variable domain EAGVTQFPSHSVIEKGQTVTLRCDPISGHDNLYWYRRVMGKEIKFLLHFVKESKQDESGMPNNRFLAERTGGTYSTLKVQPAELEDSGVYFCASSLGLAGVTRGRETQYFGPGTRLLVL.

In nucleotides, the CDR3 is TGTGCCAGCAGCGCCCGTCGGACAGGGTACCCTGAAGCTTTCTTT. Translation gives CASSARRTGYPEAFF. The chain links TRBV7-8 to TRBJ1-1, with 8 bases identical to TRBD1. The CDR3 runs to 15 residues. The germline gives CDR1 SGHVS, CDR2 FQNEAQ. V was clipped by 5 bases and J by 6 bases; unmatched bases: 11. Based on the CDR3 plus reference TRBV7-8 and TRBJ1-1, the full variable domain is GAGVSQSPRYKVAKRGQDVALRCDPISGHVSLFWYQQALGQGPEFLTYFQNEAQLDKSGLPSDRFFAERPEGSVSTLKIQRTQQEDSAVYLCASSARRTGYPEAFFGQGTRLTVV.

V and J are TRBV10-2 and TRBJ2-1, with TRBD2 matching over 10 bases. J lost 3 bases, V lost 7 bases, and 3 bases had no gene match. The CDR3 totals 14 residues. Germline V lookup: CDR1 WSHSY, CDR2 SAAADI. The CDR3, as DNA: TGCGCCAGCACCGGACTAGCGGACTACAATGAGCAGTTCTTC. Protein product: CASTGLADYNEQFF.

The V gene is TRBV6-4, the J gene TRBJ1-1; TRBD1 agrees at 7 bases. The CDR3 is made up of 15 amino acids. V trimming: 6 bases; J trimming: 1 base; junction bases outside the gene matches: 8. CDR1 is MRHNA and CDR2 is SNTAGT in the germline V gene. The CDR3 sequence: CASRRQGEANTEAFF. The CDR3 coding sequence is TGTGCCAGCAGGAGACAGGGTGAGGCGAACACTGAAGCTTTCTTT.

J is TRBJ1-2 and V is TRBV29-1, with 8 positions matching TRBD1. CDR3 length equals 15 residues. CDR1 and CDR2 (germline): SQVTM, ANQGSEA. V was pared by 6 bases and J by 4 bases, with 13 bases of the junction left unmatched. In nucleotides, the CDR3 is TGCAGCGTCGCCTCAGGACAGGGTGGTGTCTATGGCTACACCTTC. Residues: CSVASGQGGVYGYTF.

V is TRBV18 and J is TRBJ1-1; 7 bases line up with TRBD1. The germline V gene encodes CDR1 KGHSH and CDR2 LQKENI. V shed 6 bases and J 0 bases; nucleotides not matched to a gene: 4. This CDR3 has 14 amino acids. The CDR3 region is CASSQQGMNTEAFF. The CDR3 nucleotides read TGTGCCAGCTCGCAACAGGGGATGAACACTGAAGCTTTCTTT.

This chain uses TRBV7-2 with TRBJ2-3; 9 nucleotides line up with TRBD2. Germline values: CDR1 SGHTA, CDR2 FQGNSA. The CDR3 is made up of 16 amino acids. The V gene end was trimmed by 1 base and the J gene end by 2 bases; junction bases not matched to a gene: 4. The CDR3 nucleotides read TGTGCCAGCAGCTTAGGCGCGGGGGGGCACACAGATACGCAGTATTTT. Amino acids: CASSLGAGGHTDTQYF. The whole variable domain, filled in from reference TRBV7-2 and TRBJ2-3, reads GAGVSQSPSNKVTEKGKDVELRCDPISGHTALYWYRQSLGQGLEFLIYFQGNSAPDKSGLPSDRFSAERTGGSVSTLTIQRTQQEDSAVYLCASSLGAGGHTDTQYFGPGTRLTVL.

This chain uses TRBV4-1 with TRBJ1-1; 7 bases are shared with TRBD1. The CDR3 contains 14 residues. Losses at the gene ends were 4 bases for V and 6 bases for J; bases not matched to a gene: 8. CDR1 and CDR2 (germline): MGHRA, YSYEKL. This CDR3 reads CASSLGQGVPEAFF. CDR3 nucleotide sequence: TGCGCCAGCAGCCTCGGTCAGGGGGTGCCTGAAGCTTTCTTT.

The rearrangement joins TRBV18 to TRBJ2-7; 10 bases agree with TRBD2. The CDR3 loop spans 18 amino acids. In germline, CDR1 is KGHSH, CDR2 LQKENI. Losses at the gene ends were 6 bases for V and 0 bases for J; bases not matched to a gene: 14. The CDR3 sequence: CASSPTSGFYGSSYEQYV. CDR3 nucleotides: TGTGCCAGCTCCCCGACTAGCGGGTTCTATGGAAGCTCCTACGAGCAGTACGTC.

The genes are TRBV7-8 and TRBJ2-1; D may be TRBD1 (8 bases). The V gene lost 5 bases and the J gene lost 12 bases, with 17 bases spanning the gap. Germline V CDR1 and CDR2: SGHVS, FQNEAQ. CDR3 size: 13 residues. This chain's CDR3 is CASSEDRERGQFF. CDR3 sequence (DNA): TGTGCCAGCAGCGAGGACAGGGAGCGGGGGCAGTTCTTC.

The J gene is TRBJ1-2, the V gene TRBV5-1; 8 nucleotides line up with TRBD1. Per germline, CDR1 SGHRS and CDR2 YFSETQ. The length of the CDR3 is 14 residues. V was pared by 4 bases and J by 8 bases, with 10 bases of the junction left unmatched. CDR3 protein: CASSALSTGEGYTF. CDR3 sequence (DNA): TGCGCCAGCAGCGCCCTGTCGACAGGGGAAGGCTACACCTTC.

V and J are TRBV4-2 and TRBJ1-5, with 10 bases fitting TRBD1. This CDR3 is built from 16 residues. Trimming took 1 base from V and 3 from J; bases not matched to a gene: 3. Germline loops: CDR1 LGHNA, CDR2 YNFKEQ. The CDR3 protein is CASSQGGTGVNQPQHF. In nucleotides, the CDR3 is TGTGCCAGCAGCCAAGGGGGGACAGGGGTCAATCAGCCCCAGCATTTT.

CDR3 protein: CASSLAIGTDTQYF. The CDR3 bases are TGTGCCAGCAGCCTCGCCATAGGCACAGATACGCAGTATTTT. The gene calls are TRBV3-1 (or the pseudogene TRBV3-2) and TRBJ2-3, with D unresolved. Germline lookup yields CDR1 LGHDT and CDR2 YNNKEL (reference sequence). Trimming took off 4 bases at V and 1 base at J, with 9 bases between the two ends. CDR3 length: 14 residues.